Reported below is one T cell receptor beta chain. Its antigen is not yet known. Base qualities are not at hand, and no much larger clone is one base apart. This entry belongs to a study of blood T cell repertoires in COVID-19 (dated by TCRdb to the early 2020s). Background on the whole study: Samples from collaborators originated in the United States, Italy and Spain and spanned both the acute and convalescent phases of COVID-19. HLA class I and class II types, where available, came from metadata supplied by the sample provider rather than from assay-based typing. The samples were drawn from the first 160 participants of the ongoing ImmuneRACE study and from 950 to 1,500 subjects provided by 6 global collaborators. Sample metadata almost always included a de-identified subject ID, COVID-19 status, age in years and sex. The prospective study material was composed of cDNA or gDNA derived from T cells, B-cell-depleted T cells, or PBMCs. Deeply sampled blood TCRbeta repertoires from subjects exposed to, actively infected with, or recovered from COVID-19 were included in the dataset. The repertoires were released in a freely available public database intended as a resource for research on the immune response to SARS-CoV-2.

Broad study findings and their caveats: Clinical and demographic metadata were provided uncurated, with the amount varying by source and participant.

TCRbeta CDR3 regions were amplified from genomic DNA using the immunoSEQ Assay, a bias-controlled multiplex PCR. Per the authors' processing: The number of nucleated cells in each sample was estimated from the amplification of reference gene primers within the assay. To quantify the absolute abundance of each unique TCRbeta CDR3 rearrangement, sequence reads were collapsed and filtered. For each sample, productive Simpson clonality was calculated as the square root of Simpson's diversity index over productive rearrangements. Here the immuneACCESS table is served through TCRdb, limited to in-frame sequences with V and J called. Missing clones are a known gap in these copies; in checked studies unresolved V genes cover under half, and the rest lacks a known reason. V and J calls and clone size follow that table, whereas D and trimming were derived from the DNA. This sample holds some 290,000 clones; about 90% were observed only once. The ten largest clones take up about a tenth of the sample.

Based on the germline V gene (reference sequence), the CDR1 and CDR2 sequences are LNHNV and YYDKDF. Relative to germline, V is missing 0 bases and J is missing 7 bases, with 8 bases of the junction outside any gene match. The CDR3 numbers 16 residues from cysteine through phenylalanine. The only DNA kept is the CDR3, 48 bases in frame from the first base. Enrolling through a virtual design, the prospective study's participants ranged in age from roughly 18 to 100 years and lived across 24 United States geographic areas. In the prospective study, participants were assigned to cohorts based on the clinical history participants reported in a screening survey and a study questionnaire. Recovered participants in ImmuneRACE Cohort 3 were defined by two consecutive negative NP/OP PCR tests, clearance by a healthcare professional, or resolution of symptoms. Mobile phlebotomists in the prospective study collected whole blood, serum and a nasopharyngeal or oropharyngeal swab from every participant. Over a roughly two-month period, participants in the prospective study had the option of providing additional blood draws and questionnaires. Prospective study blood samples were shipped either frozen or at room temperature before DNA extraction.

Here the chain combines TRBV15 and TRBJ2-7; a stretch of 11 junction bases matches TRBD2. The TCR originated in a woman between 25 and 40 years old who had recovered from COVID-19. The specimen sequenced was PBMCs or T cells enriched from blood (not recorded which). The CDR3 is CATSRDRTSGSREQYF. The bases read TGTGCCACCAGCAGAGATCGCACTAGCGGGAGTAGAGAGCAGTACTTC.